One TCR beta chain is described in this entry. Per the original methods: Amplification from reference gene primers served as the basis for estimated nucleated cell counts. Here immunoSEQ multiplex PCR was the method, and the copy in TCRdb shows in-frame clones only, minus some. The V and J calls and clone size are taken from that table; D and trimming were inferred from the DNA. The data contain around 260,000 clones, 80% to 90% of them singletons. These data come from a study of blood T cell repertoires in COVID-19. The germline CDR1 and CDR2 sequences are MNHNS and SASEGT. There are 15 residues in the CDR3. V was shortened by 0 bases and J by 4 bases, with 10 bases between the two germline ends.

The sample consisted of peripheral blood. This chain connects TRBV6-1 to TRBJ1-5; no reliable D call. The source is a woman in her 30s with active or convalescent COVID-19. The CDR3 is CASSEALGKNQPQHF. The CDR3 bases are TGTGCCAGCAGTGAAGCGCTGGGCAAGAATCAGCCCCAGCATTTT.